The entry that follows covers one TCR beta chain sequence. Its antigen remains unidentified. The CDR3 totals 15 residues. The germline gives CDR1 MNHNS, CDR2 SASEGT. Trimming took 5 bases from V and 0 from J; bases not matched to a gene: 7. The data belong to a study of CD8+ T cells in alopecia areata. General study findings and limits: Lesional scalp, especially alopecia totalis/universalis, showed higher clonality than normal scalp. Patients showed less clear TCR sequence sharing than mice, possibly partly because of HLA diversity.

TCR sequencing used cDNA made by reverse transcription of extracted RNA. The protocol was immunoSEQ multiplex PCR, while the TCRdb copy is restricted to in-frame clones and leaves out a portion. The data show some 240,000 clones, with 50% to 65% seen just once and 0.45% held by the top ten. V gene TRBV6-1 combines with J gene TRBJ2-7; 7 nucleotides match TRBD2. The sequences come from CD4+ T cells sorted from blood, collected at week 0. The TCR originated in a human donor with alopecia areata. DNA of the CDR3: TGTGCCAGCAGTTCAAGTGGGGGGGGCTCCTACGAGCAGTACTTC. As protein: CASSSSGGGSYEQYF.